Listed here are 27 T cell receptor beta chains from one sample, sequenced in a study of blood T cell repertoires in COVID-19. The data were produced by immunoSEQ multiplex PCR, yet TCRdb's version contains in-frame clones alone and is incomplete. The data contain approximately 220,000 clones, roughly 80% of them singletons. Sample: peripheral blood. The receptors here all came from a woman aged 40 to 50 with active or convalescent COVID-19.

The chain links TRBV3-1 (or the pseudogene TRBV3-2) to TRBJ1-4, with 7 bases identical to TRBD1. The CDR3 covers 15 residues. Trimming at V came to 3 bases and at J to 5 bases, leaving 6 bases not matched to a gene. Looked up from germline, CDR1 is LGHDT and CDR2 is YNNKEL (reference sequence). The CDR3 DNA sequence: TGTGCCAGCAGCCACTGGGACAGAAGGAATGAAAAACTGTTTTTT. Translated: CASSHWDRRNEKLFF.

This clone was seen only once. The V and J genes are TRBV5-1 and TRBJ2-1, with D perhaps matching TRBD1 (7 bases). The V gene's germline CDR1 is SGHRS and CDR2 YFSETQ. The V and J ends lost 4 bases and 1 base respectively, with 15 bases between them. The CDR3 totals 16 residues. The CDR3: CASSTRQGGSYNEQFF. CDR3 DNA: TGCGCCAGCAGCACCAGACAGGGAGGTTCCTACAATGAGCAGTTCTTC.

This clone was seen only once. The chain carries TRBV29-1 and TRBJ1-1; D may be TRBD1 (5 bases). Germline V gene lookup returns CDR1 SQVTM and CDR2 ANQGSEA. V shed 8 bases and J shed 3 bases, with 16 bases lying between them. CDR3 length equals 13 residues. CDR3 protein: CSPRKWGDTEAFF. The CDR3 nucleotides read TGCAGCCCGAGGAAGTGGGGGGACACTGAAGCTTTCTTT.

The CDR3 region is CASRTAGGSPTGELFF. The DNA for the CDR3 is TGCGCCAGCCGAACAGCGGGAGGGTCCCCCACCGGGGAGCTGTTTTTT. The gene calls are TRBV10-2 and TRBJ2-2; TRBD2 aligns across 10 bases. This CDR3 has 16 amino acids. The V and J ends lost 8 bases and 4 bases, in that order; junction bases with no gene match: 10. CDR1 is WSHSY, CDR2 SAAADI, per germline.

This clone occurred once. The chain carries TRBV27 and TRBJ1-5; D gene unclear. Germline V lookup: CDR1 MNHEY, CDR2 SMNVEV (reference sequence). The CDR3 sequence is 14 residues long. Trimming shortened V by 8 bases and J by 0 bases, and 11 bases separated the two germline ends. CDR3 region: CASGLFVSNQPQHF. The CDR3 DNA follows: TGTGCCAGCGGCTTGTTCGTTAGCAATCAGCCCCAGCATTTT.

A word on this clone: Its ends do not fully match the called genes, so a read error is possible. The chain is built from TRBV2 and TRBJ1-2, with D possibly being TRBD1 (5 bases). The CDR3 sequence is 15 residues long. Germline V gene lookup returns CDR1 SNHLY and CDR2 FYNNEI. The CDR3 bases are TGTGCCTGCAGTGATGGGGCAGGTCCCGAAGGGGGCTACACCTTC. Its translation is CACSDGAGPEGGYTF.

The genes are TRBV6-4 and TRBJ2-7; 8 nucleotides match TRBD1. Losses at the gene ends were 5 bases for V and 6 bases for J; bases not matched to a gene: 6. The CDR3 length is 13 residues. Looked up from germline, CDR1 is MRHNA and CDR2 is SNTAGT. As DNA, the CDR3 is TGTGCCAGCAGTCAGGGGGCGGCCCTCGAGCAGTACTTC. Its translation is CASSQGAALEQYF.

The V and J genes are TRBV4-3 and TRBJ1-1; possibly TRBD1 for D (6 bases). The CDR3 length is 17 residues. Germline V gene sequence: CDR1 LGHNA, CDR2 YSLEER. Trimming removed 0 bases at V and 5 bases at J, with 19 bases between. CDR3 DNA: TGCGCCAGCAGCCAAGATCTAGGATCCGCAGGGGAGACTGAAGCTTTCTTT. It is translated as CASSQDLGSAGETEAFF.

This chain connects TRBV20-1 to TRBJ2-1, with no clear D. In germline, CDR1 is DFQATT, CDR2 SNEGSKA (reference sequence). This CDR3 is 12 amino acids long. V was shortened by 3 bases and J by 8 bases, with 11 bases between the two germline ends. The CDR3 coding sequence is TGCAGTGCTAGTAATTCGTTCGATGAGCAGTTCTTC. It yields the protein CSASNSFDEQFF.

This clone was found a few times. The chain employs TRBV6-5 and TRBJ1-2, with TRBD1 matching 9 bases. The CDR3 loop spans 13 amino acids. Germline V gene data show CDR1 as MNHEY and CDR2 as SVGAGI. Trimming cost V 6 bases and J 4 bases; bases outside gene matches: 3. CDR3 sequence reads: CASSEGQGYGYTF. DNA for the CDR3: TGTGCCAGCAGCGAGGGACAGGGCTATGGCTACACCTTC.

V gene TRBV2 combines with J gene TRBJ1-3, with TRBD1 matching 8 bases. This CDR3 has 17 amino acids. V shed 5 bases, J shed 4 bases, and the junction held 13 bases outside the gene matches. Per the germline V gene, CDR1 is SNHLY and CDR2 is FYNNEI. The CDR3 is CASSPGQGRAGGNTIYF. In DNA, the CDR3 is TGTGCCAGCAGTCCTGGACAGGGCCGCGCGGGAGGAAACACCATATATTTT. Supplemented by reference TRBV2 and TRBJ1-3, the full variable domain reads EPEVTQTPSHQVTQMGQEVILRCVPISNHLYFYWYRQILGQKVEFLVSFYNNEISEKSEIFDDQFSVERPDGSNFTLKIRSTKLEDSAMYFCASSPGQGRAGGNTIYFGEGSWLTVV.

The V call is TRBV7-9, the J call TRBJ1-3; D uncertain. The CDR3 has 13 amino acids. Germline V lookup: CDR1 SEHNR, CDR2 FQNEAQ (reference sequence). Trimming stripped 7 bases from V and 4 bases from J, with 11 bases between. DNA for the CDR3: TGTGCCAGCACCTCCTCTAGAGGAAACACCATATATTTT. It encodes CASTSSRGNTIYF.

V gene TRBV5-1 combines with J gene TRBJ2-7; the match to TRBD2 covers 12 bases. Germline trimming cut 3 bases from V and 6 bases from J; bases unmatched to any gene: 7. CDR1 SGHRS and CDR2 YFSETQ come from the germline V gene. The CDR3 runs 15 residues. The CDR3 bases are TGCGCCAGCAGCTACGGACTAGCGGGGTTCAGCGAGCAGTACTTC. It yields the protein CASSYGLAGFSEQYF.

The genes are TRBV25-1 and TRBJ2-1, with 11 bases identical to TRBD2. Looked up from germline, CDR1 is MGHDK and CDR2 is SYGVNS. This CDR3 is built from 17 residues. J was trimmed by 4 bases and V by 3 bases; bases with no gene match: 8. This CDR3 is CASSDTTGLAAYNEQFF. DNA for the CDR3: TGTGCCAGCAGTGATACCACGGGACTAGCGGCGTACAATGAGCAGTTCTTC.

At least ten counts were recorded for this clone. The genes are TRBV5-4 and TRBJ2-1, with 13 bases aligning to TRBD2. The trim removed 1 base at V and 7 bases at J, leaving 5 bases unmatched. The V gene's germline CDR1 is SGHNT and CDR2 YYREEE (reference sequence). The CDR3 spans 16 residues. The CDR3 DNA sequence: TGTGCCAGCAGCTTGATACGGACTAGCGGGGGAAATGAGCAGTTCTTC. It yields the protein CASSLIRTSGGNEQFF.

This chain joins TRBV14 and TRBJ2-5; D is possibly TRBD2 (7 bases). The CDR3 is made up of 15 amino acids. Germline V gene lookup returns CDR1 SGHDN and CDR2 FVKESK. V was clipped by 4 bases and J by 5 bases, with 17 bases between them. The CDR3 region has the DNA TGTGCCAGCAGCCCAGTACGTACGGGGGGCGAGACCCAGTACTTC. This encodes CASSPVRTGGETQYF.

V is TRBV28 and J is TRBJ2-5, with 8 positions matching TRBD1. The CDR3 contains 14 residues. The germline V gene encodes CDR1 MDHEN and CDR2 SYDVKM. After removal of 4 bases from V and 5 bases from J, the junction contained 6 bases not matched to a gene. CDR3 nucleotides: TGTGCCAGCAGTTCGACAGGGGCCCTGGAGACCCAGTACTTC. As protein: CASSSTGALETQYF.

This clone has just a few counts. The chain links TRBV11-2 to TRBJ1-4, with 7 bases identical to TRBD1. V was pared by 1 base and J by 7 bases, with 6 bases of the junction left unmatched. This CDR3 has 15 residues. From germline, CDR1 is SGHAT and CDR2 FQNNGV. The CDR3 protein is CASSLVTGLSEKLFF. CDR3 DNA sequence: TGTGCCAGCAGCTTAGTGACAGGGTTGAGTGAAAAACTGTTTTTT.

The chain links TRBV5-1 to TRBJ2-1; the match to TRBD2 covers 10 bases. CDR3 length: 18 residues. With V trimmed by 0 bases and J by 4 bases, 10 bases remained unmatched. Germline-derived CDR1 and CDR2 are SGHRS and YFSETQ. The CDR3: CASSLVWGLAGVYNEQFF. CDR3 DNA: TGCGCCAGCAGCTTGGTTTGGGGGCTAGCGGGAGTGTACAATGAGCAGTTCTTC. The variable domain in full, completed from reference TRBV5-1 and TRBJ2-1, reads KAGVTQTPRYLIKTRGQQVTLSCSPISGHRSVSWYQQTPGQGLQFLFEYFSETQRNKGNFPGRFSGRQFSNSRSEMNVSTLELGDSALYLCASSLVWGLAGVYNEQFFGPGTRLTVL.

The CDR3 DNA reads as TGCAGCGGGGGACAGGAGAGCACCGAGCAGTACTTC. Its protein is CSGGQESTEQYF. V is TRBV29-1 and J is TRBJ2-7, with 8 bases lining up with TRBD1. V lost 7 bases to trimming and J lost 6 bases; unmatched junction nucleotides: 8. Germline V CDR1 and CDR2: SQVTM, ANQGSEA. The CDR3 has 12 amino acids.

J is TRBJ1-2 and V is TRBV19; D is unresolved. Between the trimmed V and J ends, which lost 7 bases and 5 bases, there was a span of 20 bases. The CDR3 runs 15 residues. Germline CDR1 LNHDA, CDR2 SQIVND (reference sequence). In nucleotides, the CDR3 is TGTGCCAGTACCCAGGCCAGACACCGTTCGTATGGCTACACCTTC. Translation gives CASTQARHRSYGYTF.

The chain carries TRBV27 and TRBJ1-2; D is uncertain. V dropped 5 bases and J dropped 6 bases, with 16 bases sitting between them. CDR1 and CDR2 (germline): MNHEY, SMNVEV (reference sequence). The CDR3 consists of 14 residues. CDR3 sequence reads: CASSVGATRNGYTF. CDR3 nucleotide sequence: TGTGCCAGCAGTGTGGGAGCAACCCGCAATGGCTACACCTTC.

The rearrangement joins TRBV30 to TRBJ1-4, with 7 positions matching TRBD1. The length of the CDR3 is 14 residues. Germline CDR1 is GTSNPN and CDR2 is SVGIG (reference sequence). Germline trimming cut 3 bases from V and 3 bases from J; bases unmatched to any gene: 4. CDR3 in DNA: TGTGCCTGGAGGGACAGGTCTTCTAATGAAAAACTGTTTTTT. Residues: CAWRDRSSNEKLFF. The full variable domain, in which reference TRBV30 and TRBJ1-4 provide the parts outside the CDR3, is SQTIHQWPATLVQPVGSPLSLECTVEGTSNPNLYWYRQAAGRGLQLLFYSVGIGQISSEVPQNLSASRPQDRQFILSSKKLLLSDSGFYLCAWRDRSSNEKLFFGSGTQLSVL.

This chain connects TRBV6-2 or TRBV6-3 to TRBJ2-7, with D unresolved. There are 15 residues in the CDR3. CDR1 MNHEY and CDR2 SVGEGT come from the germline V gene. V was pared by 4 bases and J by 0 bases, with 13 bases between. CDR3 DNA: TGTGCCAGCAGTTCCGTTGCCCCTAGCTCCTACGAGCAGTACTTC. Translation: CASSSVAPSSYEQYF.

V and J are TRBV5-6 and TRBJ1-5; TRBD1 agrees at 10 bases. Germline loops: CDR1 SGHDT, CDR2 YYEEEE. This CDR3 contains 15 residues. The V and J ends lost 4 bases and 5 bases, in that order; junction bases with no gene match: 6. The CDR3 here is CASSTRTGGYQPQHF. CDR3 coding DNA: TGTGCCAGCAGCACAAGGACAGGGGGGTATCAGCCCCAGCATTTT.

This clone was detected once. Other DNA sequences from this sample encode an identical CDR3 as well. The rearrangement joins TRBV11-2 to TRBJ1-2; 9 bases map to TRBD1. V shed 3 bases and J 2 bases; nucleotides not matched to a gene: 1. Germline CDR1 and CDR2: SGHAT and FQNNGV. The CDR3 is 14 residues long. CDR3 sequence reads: CASSLTGGNYGYTF. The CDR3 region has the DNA TGTGCCAGCAGCTTGACAGGGGGAAACTATGGCTACACCTTC.

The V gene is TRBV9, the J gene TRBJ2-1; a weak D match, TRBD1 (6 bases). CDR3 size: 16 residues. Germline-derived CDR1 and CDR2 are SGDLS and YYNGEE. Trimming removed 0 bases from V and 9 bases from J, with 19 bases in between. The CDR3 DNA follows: TGTGCCAGCAGCGTAGTAGTCCAGGGGCCCGCCCTTGAGCAGTTCTTC. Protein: CASSVVVQGPALEQFF.